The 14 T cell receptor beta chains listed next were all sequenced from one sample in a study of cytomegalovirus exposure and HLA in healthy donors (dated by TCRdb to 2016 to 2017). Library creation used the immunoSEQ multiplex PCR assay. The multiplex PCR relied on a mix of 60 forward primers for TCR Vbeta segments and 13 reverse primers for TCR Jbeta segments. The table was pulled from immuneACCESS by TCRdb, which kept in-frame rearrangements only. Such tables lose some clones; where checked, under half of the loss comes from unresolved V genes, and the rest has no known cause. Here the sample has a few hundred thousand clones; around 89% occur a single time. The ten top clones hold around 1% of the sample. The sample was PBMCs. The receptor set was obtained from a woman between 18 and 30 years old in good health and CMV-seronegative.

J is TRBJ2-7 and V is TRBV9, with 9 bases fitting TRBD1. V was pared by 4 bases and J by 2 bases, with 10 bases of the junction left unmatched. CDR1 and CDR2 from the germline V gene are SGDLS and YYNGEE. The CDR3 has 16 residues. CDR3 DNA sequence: TGTGCCAGCAGCCTTGGGACAGGGAGAAACACCTACGAGCAGTACTTC. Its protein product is CASSLGTGRNTYEQYF.

The CDR3 bases are TGTGCCAGCAGGCCACTTATTGGTAACACTGAAGCTTTCTTT. Amino acids: CASRPLIGNTEAFF. V and J are TRBV6-5 and TRBJ1-1; the D is unclear. The CDR3 is 14 amino acids. Trimming pared 6 bases from V and 2 bases from J, leaving 13 bases between. Germline CDR1 is MNHEY and CDR2 is SVGAGI.

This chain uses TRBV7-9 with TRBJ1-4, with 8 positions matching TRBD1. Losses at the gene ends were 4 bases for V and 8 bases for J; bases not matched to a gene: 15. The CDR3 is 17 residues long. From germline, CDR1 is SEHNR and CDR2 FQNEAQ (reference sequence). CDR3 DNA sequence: TGTGCCAGCAGCTCCGGACAGGACGGGCGGGACAGGGAAAAACTGTTTTTT. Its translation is CASSSGQDGRDREKLFF. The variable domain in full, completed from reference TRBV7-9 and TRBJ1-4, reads DTGVSQNPRHKITKRGQNVTFRCDPISEHNRLYWYRQTLGQGPEFLTYFQNEAQLEKSRLLSDRFSAERPKGSFSTLEIQRTEQGDSAMYLCASSSGQDGRDREKLFFGSGTQLSVL.

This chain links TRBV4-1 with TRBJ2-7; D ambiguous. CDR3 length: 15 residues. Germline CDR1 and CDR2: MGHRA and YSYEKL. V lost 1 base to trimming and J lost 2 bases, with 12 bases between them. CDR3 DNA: TGCGCCAGCAGCCAAGCGTTTGCGGAAACCTACGAGCAGTACTTC. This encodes CASSQAFAETYEQYF.

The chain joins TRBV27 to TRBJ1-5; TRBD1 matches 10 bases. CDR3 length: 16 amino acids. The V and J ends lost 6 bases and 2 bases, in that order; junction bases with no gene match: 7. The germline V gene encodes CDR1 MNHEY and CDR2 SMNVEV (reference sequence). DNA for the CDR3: TGTGCCAGCAGGTCCTTGGGGACAGGGGGCAATCAGCCCCAGCATTTT. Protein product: CASRSLGTGGNQPQHF.

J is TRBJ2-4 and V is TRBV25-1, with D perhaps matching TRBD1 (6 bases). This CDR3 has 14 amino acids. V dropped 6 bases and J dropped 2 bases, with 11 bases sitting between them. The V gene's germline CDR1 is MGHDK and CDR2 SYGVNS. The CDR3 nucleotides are TGTGCCAGCAGCAAGGGGGAGACCAAAAACATTCAGTACTTC. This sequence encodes CASSKGETKNIQYF.

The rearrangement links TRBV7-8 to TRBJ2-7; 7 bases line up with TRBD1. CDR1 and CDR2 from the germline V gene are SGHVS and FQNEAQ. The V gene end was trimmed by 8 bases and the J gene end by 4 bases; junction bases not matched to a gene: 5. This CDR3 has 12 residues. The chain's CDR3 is CASGQDRYEQYF. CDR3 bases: TGTGCCAGCGGACAGGACAGGTACGAGCAGTACTTC.

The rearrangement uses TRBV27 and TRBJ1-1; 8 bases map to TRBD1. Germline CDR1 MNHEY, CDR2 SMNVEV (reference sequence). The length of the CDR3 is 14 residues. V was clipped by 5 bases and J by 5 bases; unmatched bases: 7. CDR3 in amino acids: CASSAGQGVTEAFF. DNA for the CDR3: TGTGCCAGCAGTGCCGGACAGGGAGTAACTGAAGCTTTCTTT.

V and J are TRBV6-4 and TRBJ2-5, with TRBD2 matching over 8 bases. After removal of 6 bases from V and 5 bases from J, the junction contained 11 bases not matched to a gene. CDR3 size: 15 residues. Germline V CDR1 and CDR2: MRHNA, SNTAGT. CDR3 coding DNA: TGTGCCAGCAGCCTCCAACCGGGAGGGTCGGAGACCCAGTACTTC. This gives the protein CASSLQPGGSETQYF.

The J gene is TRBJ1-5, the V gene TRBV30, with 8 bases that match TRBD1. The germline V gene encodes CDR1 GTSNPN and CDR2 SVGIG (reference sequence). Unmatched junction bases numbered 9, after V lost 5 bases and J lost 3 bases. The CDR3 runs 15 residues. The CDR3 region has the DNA TGTGCCTGGTCGGACAGGGTGTTAGTCAATCAGCCCCAGCATTTT. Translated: CAWSDRVLVNQPQHF. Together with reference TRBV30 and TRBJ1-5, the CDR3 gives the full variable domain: SQTIHQWPATLVQPVGSPLSLECTVEGTSNPNLYWYRQAAGRGLQLLFYSVGIGQISSEVPQNLSASRPQDRQFILSSKKLLLSDSGFYLCAWSDRVLVNQPQHFGDGTRLSIL.

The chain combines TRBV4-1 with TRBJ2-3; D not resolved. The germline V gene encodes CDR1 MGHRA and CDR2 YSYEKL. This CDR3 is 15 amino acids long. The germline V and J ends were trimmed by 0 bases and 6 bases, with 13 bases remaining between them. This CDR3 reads CASSQDRSSKDTQYF. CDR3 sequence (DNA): TGCGCCAGCAGCCAAGACAGGTCGTCTAAGGATACGCAGTATTTT.

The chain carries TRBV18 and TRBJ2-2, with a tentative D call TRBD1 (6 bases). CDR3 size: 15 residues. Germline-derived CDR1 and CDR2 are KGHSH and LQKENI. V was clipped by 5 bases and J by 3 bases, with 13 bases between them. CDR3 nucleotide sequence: TGTGCCAGCTCAACAGGGCGTGCCGACACCGGGGAGCTGTTTTTT. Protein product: CASSTGRADTGELFF. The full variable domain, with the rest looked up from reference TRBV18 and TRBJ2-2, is NAGVMQNPRHLVRRRGQEARLRCSPMKGHSHVYWYRQLPEEGLKFMVYLQKENIIDESGMPKERFSAEFPKEGPSILRIQQVVRGDSAAYFCASSTGRADTGELFFGEGSRLTVL.

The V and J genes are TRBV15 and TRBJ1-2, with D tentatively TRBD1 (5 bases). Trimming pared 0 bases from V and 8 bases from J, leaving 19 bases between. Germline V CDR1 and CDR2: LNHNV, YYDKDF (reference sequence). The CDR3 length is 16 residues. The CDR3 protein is CATSRDRWQGAAGYTF. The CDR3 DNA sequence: TGTGCCACCAGCAGAGATCGATGGCAGGGTGCGGCGGGCTACACCTTC. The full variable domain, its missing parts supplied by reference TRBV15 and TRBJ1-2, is DAMVIQNPRYQVTQFGKPVTLSCSQTLNHNVMYWYQQKSSQAPKLLFHYYDKDFNNEADTPDNFQSRRPNTSFCFLDIRSPGLGDTAMYLCATSRDRWQGAAGYTFGSGTRLTVV.

The CDR3 reads CASSPPTGDTQYF. CDR3 DNA: TGTGCCAGCAGCCCTCCGACGGGGGATACGCAGTATTTT. The chain couples TRBV7-2 to TRBJ2-3; D might be TRBD2 (5 bases). Deletions cut 5 bases from V and 6 bases from J, with 12 bases between. The CDR3 has 13 amino acids. Per germline, CDR1 SGHTA and CDR2 FQGNSA.